The clone carrying this T cell receptor beta chain was found a few times. The data were obtained in a study of T cells after yellow fever vaccination. Study overall: Fractions containing few cells were prepared with SMART-Seq v4 Ultra Low Input.

The CDR3 length is 13 residues. Trimming took 3 bases from V and 1 from J, leaving 7 bases between them. Germline CDR1 reads KGHSH; CDR2 reads LQKENI. A 5'RACE template-switching step, the method used to make TCR cDNA, added a universal primer site and UMIs. TCRdb used MiXCR to reprocess the 5' RACE reads, holding one entry per CDR3 protein. The sample records tens of thousands of distinct CDR3 sequences, around 7.7% being singletons. The material sequenced was CD8+ T cells sorted from PBMCs, taken on the day of the yellow fever booster vaccination. The clonotype originates from a man aged 25-45 years who received the YFV17D yellow fever vaccine. The chain combines TRBV18 with TRBJ2-7; D is uncertain. In nucleotides, the CDR3 is TGTGCCAGCTCACCCTCGACTTCCTACGAGCAGTACTTC. Residues: CASSPSTSYEQYF.